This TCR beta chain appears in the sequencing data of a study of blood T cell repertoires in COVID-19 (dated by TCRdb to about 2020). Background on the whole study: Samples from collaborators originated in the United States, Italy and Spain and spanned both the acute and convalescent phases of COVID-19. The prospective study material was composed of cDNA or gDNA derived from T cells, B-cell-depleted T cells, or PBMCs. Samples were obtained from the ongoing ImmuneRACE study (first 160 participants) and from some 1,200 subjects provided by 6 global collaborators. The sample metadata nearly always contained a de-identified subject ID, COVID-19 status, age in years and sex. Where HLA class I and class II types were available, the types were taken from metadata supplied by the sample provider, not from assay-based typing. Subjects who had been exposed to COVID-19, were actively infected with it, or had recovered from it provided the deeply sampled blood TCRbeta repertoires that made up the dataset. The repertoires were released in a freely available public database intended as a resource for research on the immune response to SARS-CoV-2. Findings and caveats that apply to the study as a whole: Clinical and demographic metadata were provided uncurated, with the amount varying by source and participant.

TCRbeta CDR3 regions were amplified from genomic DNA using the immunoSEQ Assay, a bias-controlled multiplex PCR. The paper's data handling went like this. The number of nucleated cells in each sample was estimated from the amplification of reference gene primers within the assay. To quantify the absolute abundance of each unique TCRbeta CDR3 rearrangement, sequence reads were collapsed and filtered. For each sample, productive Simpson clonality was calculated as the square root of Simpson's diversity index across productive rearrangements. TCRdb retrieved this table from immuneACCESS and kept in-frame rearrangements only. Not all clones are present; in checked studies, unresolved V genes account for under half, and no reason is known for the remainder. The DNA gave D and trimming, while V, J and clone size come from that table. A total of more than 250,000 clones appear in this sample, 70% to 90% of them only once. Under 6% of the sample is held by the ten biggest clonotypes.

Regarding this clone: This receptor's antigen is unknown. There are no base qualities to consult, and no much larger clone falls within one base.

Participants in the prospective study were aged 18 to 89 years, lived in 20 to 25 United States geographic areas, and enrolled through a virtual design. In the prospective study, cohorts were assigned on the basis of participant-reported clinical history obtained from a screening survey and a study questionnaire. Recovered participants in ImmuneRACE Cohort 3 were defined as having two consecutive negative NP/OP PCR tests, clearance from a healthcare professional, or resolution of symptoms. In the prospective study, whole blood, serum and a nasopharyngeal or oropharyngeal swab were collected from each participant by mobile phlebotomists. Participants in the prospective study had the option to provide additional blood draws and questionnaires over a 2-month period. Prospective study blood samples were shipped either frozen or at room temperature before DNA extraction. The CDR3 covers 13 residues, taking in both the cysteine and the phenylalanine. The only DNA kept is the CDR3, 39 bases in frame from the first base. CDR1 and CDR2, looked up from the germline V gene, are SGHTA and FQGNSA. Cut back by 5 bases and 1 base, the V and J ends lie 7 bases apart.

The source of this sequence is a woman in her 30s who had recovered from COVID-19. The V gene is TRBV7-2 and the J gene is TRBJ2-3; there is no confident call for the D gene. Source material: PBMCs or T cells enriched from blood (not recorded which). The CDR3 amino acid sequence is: CASSLRRTDTQYF. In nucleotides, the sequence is TGTGCCAGCAGCCTACGCCGCACAGATACGCAGTATTTT.